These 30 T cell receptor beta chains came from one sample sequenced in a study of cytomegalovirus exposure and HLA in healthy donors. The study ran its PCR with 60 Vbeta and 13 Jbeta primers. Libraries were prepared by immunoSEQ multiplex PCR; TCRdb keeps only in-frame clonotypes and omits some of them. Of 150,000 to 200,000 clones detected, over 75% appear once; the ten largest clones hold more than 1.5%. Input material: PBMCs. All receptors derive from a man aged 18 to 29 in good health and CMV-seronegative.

The CDR3 nucleotides are TGCGCCAGCAGCCAATCTACGCAGGGTGAATTTGGAAACACCATATATTTT. Encoded protein: CASSQSTQGEFGNTIYF. The chain recombines TRBV4-3 with TRBJ1-3; a possible D gene is TRBD1 (5 bases). Germline values: CDR1 LGHNA, CDR2 YSLEER. V dropped 2 bases and J dropped 3 bases, with 17 bases sitting between them. The CDR3 is 17 residues long.

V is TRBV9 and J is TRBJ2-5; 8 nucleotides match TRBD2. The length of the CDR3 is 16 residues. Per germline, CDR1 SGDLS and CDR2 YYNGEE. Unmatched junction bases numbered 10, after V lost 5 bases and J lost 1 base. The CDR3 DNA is TGTGCCAGCAGTGCAGCAGCGGGAGCGACCCAAGAGACCCAGTACTTC. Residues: CASSAAAGATQETQYF. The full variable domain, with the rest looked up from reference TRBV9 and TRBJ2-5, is DSGVTQTPKHLITATGQRVTLRCSPRSGDLSVYWYQQSLDQGLQFLIQYYNGEERAKGNILERFSAQQFPDLHSELNLSSLELGDSALYFCASSAAAGATQETQYFGPGTRLLVL.

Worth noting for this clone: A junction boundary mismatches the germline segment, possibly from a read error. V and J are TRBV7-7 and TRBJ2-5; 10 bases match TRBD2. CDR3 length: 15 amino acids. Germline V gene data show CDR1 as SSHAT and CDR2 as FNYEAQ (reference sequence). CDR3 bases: TGTGCTAGCAGCCCCGGGACTAGCGTGGGTGAGACCCAGTACTTC. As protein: CASSPGTSVGETQYF.

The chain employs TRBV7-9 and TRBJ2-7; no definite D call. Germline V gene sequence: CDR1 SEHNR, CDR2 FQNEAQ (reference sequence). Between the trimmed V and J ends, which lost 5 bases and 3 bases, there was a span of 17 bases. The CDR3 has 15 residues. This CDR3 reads CASSPPGRSDYEQYF. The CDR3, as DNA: TGTGCCAGCAGCCCCCCAGGAAGGTCGGACTACGAGCAGTACTTC.

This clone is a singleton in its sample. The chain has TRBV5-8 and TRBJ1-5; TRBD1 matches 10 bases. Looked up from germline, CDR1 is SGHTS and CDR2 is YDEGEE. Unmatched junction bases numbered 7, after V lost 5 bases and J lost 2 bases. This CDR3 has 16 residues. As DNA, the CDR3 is TGTGCCAGCAGACCTAGACAGGGGGCAGGCAATCAGCCCCAGCATTTT. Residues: CASRPRQGAGNQPQHF.

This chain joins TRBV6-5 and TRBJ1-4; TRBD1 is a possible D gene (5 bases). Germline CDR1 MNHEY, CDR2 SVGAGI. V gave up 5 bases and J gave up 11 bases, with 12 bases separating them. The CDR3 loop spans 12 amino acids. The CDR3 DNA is TGTGCCAGCAGTCCCTCCCGGGGGAAACTGTTTTTT. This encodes CASSPSRGKLFF.

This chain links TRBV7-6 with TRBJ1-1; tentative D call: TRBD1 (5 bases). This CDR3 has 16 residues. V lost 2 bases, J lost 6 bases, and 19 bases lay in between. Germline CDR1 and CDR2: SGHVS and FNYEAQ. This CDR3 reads CASSLSVGGVRAEAFF. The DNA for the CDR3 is TGTGCCAGCAGCTTATCTGTCGGAGGGGTCAGGGCTGAAGCTTTCTTT.

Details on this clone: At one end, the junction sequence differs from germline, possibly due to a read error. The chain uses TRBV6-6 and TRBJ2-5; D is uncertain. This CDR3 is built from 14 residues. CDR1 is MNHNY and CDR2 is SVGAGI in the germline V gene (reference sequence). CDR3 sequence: CASSYNGPQEAQYF. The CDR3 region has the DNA TGTGCCAGCAGTTACAATGGCCCCCAAGAGGCCCAGTACTTC.

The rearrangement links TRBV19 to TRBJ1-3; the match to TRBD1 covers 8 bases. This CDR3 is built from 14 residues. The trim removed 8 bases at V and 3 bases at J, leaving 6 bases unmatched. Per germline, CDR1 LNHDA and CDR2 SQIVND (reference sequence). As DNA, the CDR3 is TGTGCCAGTTGGACAGGGCTCCTTGGAAACACCATATATTTT. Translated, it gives CASWTGLLGNTIYF.

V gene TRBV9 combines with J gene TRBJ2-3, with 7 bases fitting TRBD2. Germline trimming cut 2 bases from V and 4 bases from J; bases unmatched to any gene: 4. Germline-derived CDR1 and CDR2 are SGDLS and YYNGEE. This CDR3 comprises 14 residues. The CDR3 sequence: CASSVAGAADTQYF. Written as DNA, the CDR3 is TGTGCCAGCAGCGTGGCGGGAGCGGCAGATACGCAGTATTTT.

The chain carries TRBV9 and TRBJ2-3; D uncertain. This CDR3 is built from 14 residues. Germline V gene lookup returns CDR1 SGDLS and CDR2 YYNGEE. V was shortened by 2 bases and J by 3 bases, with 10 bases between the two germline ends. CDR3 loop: CASSVDLETDTQYF. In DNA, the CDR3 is TGTGCCAGCAGCGTCGATTTAGAAACAGATACGCAGTATTTT. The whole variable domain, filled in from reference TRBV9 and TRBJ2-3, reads DSGVTQTPKHLITATGQRVTLRCSPRSGDLSVYWYQQSLDQGLQFLIQYYNGEERAKGNILERFSAQQFPDLHSELNLSSLELGDSALYFCASSVDLETDTQYFGPGTRLTVL.

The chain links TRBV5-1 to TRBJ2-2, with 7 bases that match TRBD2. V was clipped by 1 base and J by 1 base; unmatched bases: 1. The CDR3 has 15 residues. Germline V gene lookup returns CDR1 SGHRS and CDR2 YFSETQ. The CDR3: CASSLPGGNTGELFF. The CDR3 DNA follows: TGCGCCAGCAGCTTGCCGGGGGGGAACACCGGGGAGCTGTTTTTT.

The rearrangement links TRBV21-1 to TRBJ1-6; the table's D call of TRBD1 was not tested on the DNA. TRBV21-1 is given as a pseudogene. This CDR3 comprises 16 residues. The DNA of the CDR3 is TGTGCCAGCAGCGCGCGCTTGGGGGCAGGGCATTCACCCCTCCACTTT. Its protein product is CASSARLGAGHSPLHF.

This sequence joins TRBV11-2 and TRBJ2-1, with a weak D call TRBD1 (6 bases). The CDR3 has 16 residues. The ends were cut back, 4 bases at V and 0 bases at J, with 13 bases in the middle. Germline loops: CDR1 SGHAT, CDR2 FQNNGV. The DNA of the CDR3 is TGTGCCAGCAGCTCTAGAGCGGACAGCTCCTACAATGAGCAGTTCTTC. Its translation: CASSSRADSSYNEQFF.

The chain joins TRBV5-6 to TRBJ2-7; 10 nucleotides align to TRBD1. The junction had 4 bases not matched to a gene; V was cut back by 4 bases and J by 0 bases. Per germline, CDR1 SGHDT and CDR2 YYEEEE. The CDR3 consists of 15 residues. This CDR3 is CASSGWTGGSYEQYF. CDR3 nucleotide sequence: TGTGCCAGCAGCGGTTGGACAGGGGGCTCCTACGAGCAGTACTTC.

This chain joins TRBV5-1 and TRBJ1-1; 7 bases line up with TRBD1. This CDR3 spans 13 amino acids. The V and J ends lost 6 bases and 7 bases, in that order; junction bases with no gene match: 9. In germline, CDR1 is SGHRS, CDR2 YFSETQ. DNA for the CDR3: TGCGCCAGCACCAAACAGGGGAACGGTGAAGCTTTCTTT. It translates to CASTKQGNGEAFF.

DNA for the CDR3: TGTGCCAGCAGACCTCAGGGGAACACTGAAGCTTTCTTT. Its protein is CASRPQGNTEAFF. This chain uses TRBV7-9 with TRBJ1-1; perhaps TRBD1 as D (5 bases). CDR3 length equals 13 residues. Trimming left V 6 bases short and J 1 base short, with 9 bases between. Germline loops: CDR1 SEHNR, CDR2 FQNEAQ (reference sequence).

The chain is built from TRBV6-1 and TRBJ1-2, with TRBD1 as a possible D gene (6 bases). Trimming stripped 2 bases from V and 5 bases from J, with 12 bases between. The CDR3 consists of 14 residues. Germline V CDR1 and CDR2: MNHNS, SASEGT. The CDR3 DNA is TGTGCCAGCAGTGAATTACAGGGTCCGTATGGCTACACCTTC. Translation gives CASSELQGPYGYTF.

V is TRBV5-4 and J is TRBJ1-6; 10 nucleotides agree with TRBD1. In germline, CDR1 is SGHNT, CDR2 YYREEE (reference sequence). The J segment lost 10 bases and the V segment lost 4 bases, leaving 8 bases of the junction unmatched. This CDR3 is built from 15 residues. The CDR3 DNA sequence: TGTGCCAGCAGCGATAGACAGGGGGCTACCTCACCCCTCCACTTT. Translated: CASSDRQGATSPLHF.

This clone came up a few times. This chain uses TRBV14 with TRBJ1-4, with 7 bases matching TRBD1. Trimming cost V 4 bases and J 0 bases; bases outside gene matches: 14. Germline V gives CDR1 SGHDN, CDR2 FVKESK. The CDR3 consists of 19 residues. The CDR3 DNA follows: TGTGCCAGCAGCCCCGGGTTTCGACAGGGCCCTGCAACTAATGAAAAACTGTTTTTT. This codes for CASSPGFRQGPATNEKLFF.

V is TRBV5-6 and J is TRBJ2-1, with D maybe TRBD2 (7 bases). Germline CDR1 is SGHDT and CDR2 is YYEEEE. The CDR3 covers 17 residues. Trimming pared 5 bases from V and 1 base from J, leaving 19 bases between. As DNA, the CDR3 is TGTGCCAGCAGTCGTACAGGGTCTAGCGGTTCCTACAATGAGCAGTTCTTC. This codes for CASSRTGSSGSYNEQFF.

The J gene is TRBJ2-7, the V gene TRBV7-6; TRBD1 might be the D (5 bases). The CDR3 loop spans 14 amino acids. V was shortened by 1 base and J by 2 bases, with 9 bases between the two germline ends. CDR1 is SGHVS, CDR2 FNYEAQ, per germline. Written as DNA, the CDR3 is TGTGCCAGCAGCTTAGTTAACAGGCCCTACGAGCAGTACTTC. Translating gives CASSLVNRPYEQYF.

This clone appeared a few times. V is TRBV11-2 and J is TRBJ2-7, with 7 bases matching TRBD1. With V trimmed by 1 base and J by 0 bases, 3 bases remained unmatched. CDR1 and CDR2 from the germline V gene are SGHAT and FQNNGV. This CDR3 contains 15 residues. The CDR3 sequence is CASSLARGISYEQYF. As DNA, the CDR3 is TGTGCCAGCAGCTTAGCCAGGGGGATCTCCTACGAGCAGTACTTC.

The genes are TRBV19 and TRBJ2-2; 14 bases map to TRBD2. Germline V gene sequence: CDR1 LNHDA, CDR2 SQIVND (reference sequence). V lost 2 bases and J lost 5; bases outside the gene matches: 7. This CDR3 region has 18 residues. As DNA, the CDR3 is TGTGCCAGTAGTATACTCGGGACTAGCGGGAGTTTTACCGGGGAGCTGTTTTTT. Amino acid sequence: CASSILGTSGSFTGELFF.

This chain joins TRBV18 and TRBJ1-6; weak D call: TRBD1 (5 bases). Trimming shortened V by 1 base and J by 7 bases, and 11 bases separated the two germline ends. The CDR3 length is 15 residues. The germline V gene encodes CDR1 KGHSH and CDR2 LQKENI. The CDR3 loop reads CASSPRTLRNSPLHF. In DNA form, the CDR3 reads TGTGCCAGCTCACCACGGACACTCCGCAATTCACCCCTCCACTTT.

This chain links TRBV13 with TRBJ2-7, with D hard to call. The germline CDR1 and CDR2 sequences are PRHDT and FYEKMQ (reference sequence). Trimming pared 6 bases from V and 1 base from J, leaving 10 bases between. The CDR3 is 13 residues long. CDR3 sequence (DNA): TGTGCCAGCAGACCTGAGAGTTCCTACGAGCAGTACTTC. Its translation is CASRPESSYEQYF.

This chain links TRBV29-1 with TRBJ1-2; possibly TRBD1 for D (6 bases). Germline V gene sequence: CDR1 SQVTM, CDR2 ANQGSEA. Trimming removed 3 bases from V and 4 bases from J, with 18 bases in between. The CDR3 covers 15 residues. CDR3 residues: CSVDGRGAWGYGYTF. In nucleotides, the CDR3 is TGCAGCGTTGATGGGCGGGGGGCCTGGGGCTATGGCTACACCTTC.

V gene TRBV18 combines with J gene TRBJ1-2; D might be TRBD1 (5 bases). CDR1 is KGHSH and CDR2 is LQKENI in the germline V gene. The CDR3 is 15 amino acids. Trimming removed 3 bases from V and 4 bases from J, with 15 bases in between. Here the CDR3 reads CASSPQGERSYGYTF. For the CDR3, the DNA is TGTGCCAGCTCACCGCAGGGTGAGAGGTCCTATGGCTACACCTTC.

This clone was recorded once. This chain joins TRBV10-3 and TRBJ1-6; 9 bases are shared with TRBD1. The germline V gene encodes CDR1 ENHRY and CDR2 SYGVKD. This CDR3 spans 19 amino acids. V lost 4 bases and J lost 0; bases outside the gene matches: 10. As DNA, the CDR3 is TGTGCCATCAGTGGCAGCGGGACAGGGCCCGGCTCCTATAATTCACCCCTCCACTTT. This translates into CAISGSGTGPGSYNSPLHF.

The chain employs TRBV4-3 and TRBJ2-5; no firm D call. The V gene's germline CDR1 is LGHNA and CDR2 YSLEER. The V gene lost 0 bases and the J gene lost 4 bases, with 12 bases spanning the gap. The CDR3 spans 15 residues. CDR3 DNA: TGCGCCAGCAGCCAAGATGGAGCTCTGGGAGAGACCCAGTACTTC. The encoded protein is CASSQDGALGETQYF.